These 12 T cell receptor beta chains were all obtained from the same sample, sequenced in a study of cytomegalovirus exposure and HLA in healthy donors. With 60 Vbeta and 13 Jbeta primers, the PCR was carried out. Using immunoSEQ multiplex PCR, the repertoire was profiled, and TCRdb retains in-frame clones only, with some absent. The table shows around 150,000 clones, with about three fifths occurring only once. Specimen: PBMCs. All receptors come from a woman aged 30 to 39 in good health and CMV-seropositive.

CDR3 sequence reads: CASSLSGGRETQYF. The CDR3 DNA follows: TGTGCCAGCAGCTTGTCCGGGGGGAGGGAGACCCAGTACTTC. The rearrangement uses TRBV5-6 and TRBJ2-5; 7 positions match TRBD2. The V and J ends lost 1 base and 5 bases, in that order; junction bases with no gene match: 5. Germline assignment: CDR1 SGHDT and CDR2 YYEEEE. The CDR3 consists of 14 residues. Together with reference TRBV5-6 and TRBJ2-5, the CDR3 gives the full variable domain: DAGVTQSPTHLIKTRGQQVTLRCSPKSGHDTVSWYQQALGQGPQFIFQYYEEEERQRGNFPDRFSGHQFPNYSSELNVNALLLGDSALYLCASSLSGGRETQYFGPGTRLLVL.

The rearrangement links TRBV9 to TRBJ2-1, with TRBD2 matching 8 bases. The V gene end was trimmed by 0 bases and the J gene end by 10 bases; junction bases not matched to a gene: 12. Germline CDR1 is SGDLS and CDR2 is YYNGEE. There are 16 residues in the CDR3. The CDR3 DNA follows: TGTGCCAGCAGCGTAGGGGTCGGGACTAGGACTGGGGAGCAGTTCTTC. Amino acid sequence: CASSVGVGTRTGEQFF.

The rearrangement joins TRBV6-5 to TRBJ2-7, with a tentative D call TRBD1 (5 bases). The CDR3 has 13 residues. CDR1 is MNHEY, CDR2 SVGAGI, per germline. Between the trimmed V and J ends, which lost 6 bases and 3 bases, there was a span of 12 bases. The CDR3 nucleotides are TGTGCCAGCAGCCCCAGGGTCAACTACGAGCAGTACTTC. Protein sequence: CASSPRVNYEQYF.

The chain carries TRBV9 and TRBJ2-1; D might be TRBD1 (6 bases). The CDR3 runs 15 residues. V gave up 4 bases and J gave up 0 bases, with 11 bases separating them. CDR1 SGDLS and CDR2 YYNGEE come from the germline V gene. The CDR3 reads CASSKTGSSYNEQFF. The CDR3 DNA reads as TGTGCCAGCAGCAAAACAGGGAGCTCCTACAATGAGCAGTTCTTC.

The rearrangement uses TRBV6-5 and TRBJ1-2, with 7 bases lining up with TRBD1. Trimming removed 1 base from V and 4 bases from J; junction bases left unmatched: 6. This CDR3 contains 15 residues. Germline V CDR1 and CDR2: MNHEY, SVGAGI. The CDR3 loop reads CASSYLTGMIYGYTF. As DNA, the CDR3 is TGTGCCAGCAGTTACTTGACAGGGATGATCTATGGCTACACCTTC.

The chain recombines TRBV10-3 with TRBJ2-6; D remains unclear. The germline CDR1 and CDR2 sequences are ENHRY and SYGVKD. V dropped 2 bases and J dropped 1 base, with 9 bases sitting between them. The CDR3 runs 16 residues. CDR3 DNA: TGTGCCATCAGTGAGGTCTGGCGGTCTGGGGCCAACGTCCTGACTTTC. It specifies CAISEVWRSGANVLTF.

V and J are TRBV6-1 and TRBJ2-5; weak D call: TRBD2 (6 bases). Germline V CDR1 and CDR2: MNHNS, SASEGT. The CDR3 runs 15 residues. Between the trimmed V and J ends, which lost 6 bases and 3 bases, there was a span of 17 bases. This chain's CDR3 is CASSGMRELKETQYF. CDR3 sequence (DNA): TGTGCCAGCAGCGGGATGCGGGAACTAAAAGAGACCCAGTACTTC.

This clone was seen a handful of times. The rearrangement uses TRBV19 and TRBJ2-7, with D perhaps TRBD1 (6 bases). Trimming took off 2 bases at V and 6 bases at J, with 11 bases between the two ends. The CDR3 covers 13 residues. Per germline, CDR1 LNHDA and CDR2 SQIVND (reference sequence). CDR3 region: CASSIQGMREQYF. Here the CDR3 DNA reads TGTGCCAGTAGTATACAGGGGATGCGCGAGCAGTACTTC.

The CDR3: CASRLAVTSGRTDTQYF. CDR3 DNA sequence: TGTGCAAGTCGCTTAGCGGTAACTAGCGGGAGGACAGATACGCAGTATTTT. The chain is built from TRBV12-2 and TRBJ2-3; the table's TRBD2 call for D was not verified on the DNA. TRBV12-2 is recorded as a pseudogene. This CDR3 is built from 17 residues.

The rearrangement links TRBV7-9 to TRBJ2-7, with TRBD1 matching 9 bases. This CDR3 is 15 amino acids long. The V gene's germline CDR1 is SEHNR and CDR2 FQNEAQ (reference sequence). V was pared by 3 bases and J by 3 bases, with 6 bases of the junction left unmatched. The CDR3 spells CASSFQQGAFYEQYF. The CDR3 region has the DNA TGTGCCAGCAGCTTTCAACAGGGGGCCTTCTACGAGCAGTACTTC.

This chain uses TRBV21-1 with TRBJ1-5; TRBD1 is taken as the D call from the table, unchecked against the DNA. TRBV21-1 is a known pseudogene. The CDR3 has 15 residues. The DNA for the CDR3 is TGTGCCAGCAGAGAAGGGCAGGGTGGGGATCAGCCCCAGCATTTT. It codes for CASREGQGGDQPQHF.

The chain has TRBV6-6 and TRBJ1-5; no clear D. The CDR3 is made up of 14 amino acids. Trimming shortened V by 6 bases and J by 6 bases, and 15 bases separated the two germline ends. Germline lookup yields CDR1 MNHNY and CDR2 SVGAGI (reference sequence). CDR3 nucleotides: TGTGCCAGCAGACCTGACTTCGGGTCTCAGCCCCAGCATTTT. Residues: CASRPDFGSQPQHF.